Following are 9 T cell receptor beta chains from one sample sequenced in a study of shared clonotypes between healthy human individuals. This table comes from immunoSEQ multiplex PCR, and its TCRdb copy is limited to in-frame clones, with some not included. The table records roughly 680,000 clones, roughly 72% of them present only once. Material for sequencing was memory CD4+ T cells sorted from blood. Subset here: CD45RA-negative fraction. These receptors all come from a young woman in good health.

This clone was found once. The rearrangement links TRBV21-1 to TRBJ1-4. TRBV21-1 is a documented pseudogene. The CDR3 spans 18 residues. CDR3 residues: CASSKVRDGDSTNEKLFF. The CDR3 coding sequence is TGTGCCAGCAGCAAAGTTAGGGACGGAGATTCAACTAATGAAAAACTGTTTTTT.

This chain connects TRBV7-9 to TRBJ2-5; D is perhaps TRBD2 (6 bases). V was clipped by 2 bases and J by 3 bases, with 7 bases between them. This CDR3 contains 13 residues. Germline CDR1 is SEHNR and CDR2 is FQNEAQ (reference sequence). CDR3 in amino acids: CASSLSGEETQYF. DNA of the CDR3: TGTGCCAGCAGCTTATCGGGAGAAGAGACCCAGTACTTC.

CDR3 nucleotide sequence: TGTGCCAGCAGCTTGGGAGGGCGCACTGAAGCTTTCTTT. This codes for CASSLGGRTEAFF. The V and J genes are TRBV5-6 and TRBJ1-1; D remains unclear. Looked up from germline, CDR1 is SGHDT and CDR2 is YYEEEE. The CDR3 contains 13 residues. Trimming took off 0 bases at V and 4 bases at J, with 7 bases between the two ends.

A few counts support this clone. This CDR3 is also generated by other DNA sequences in the sample. The chain recombines TRBV20-1 with TRBJ1-2; D ambiguous. This CDR3 is built from 10 residues. Germline lookup yields CDR1 DFQATT and CDR2 SNEGSKA (reference sequence). CDR3 amino acids: CSTYVYGYTF. In DNA form, the CDR3 reads TGCAGCACTTACGTCTATGGCTACACCTTC.

Points on this clone: In the same sample, other DNA sequences code for this CDR3. This chain joins TRBV7-2 and TRBJ1-5; D remains unclear. CDR3 length equals 15 residues. V gave up 1 base and J gave up 1 base, with 8 bases separating them. Per germline, CDR1 SGHTA and CDR2 FQGNSA. The CDR3 protein is CASSLDALSNQPQHF. Written as DNA, the CDR3 is TGTGCCAGCAGCTTAGATGCACTAAGCAATCAGCCCCAGCATTTT. Looking up the rest from reference TRBV7-2 and TRBJ1-5 gives the full variable domain: GAGVSQSPSNKVTEKGKDVELRCDPISGHTALYWYRQSLGQGLEFLIYFQGNSAPDKSGLPSDRFSAERTGGSVSTLTIQRTQQEDSAVYLCASSLDALSNQPQHFGDGTRLSIL.

This rearrangement joins TRBV27 to TRBJ2-4; the D gene is possibly TRBD1 (6 bases). Trimming took off 7 bases at V and 10 bases at J, with 17 bases between the two ends. Per the germline V gene, CDR1 is MNHEY and CDR2 is SMNVEV (reference sequence). The CDR3 spans 13 residues. This CDR3 is CASMRTDLRIQYF. CDR3 DNA sequence: TGTGCCAGCATGCGGACAGATCTACGGATTCAGTACTTC.

The rearrangement uses TRBV7-3 and TRBJ2-2, with D hard to call. V shed 5 bases and J shed 2 bases, with 12 bases lying between them. Germline CDR1 is SGHTA and CDR2 is FQGTGA. The CDR3 consists of 15 residues. CDR3 coding DNA: TGTGCCAGCAGCCTGGACCCAATTAACACCGGGGAGCTGTTTTTT. It specifies CASSLDPINTGELFF.

The chain recombines TRBV2 with TRBJ2-1; TRBD2 agrees at 8 bases. Germline trimming cut 3 bases from V and 5 bases from J; bases unmatched to any gene: 6. This CDR3 has 15 residues. Per the germline V gene, CDR1 is SNHLY and CDR2 is FYNNEI. The CDR3 reads CASSDATSGNNEQFF. The DNA of the CDR3 is TGTGCCAGCAGTGACGCAACTAGCGGAAACAATGAGCAGTTCTTC.

J is TRBJ1-1 and V is TRBV30, with D hard to call. Deletions cut 2 bases from V and 0 bases from J, with 4 bases between. Per germline, CDR1 GTSNPN and CDR2 SVGIG (reference sequence). The length of the CDR3 is 12 residues. CDR3 amino acids: CAWSLVNTEAFF. In nucleotides, the CDR3 is TGTGCCTGGAGTTTGGTGAACACTGAAGCTTTCTTT.